The 7 T cell receptor beta chains reported below all come from one sample, sequenced in a study of cytomegalovirus exposure and HLA in healthy donors. The study ran its PCR with 60 Vbeta and 13 Jbeta primers. Libraries were prepared by immunoSEQ multiplex PCR; TCRdb keeps only in-frame clonotypes and omits some of them. The data hold about 93,000 clones, with about 66% observed a single time. Sequencing was performed on PBMCs. All receptors come from a boy aged 5 to 17 in good health and CMV-seropositive.

The chain couples TRBV15 to TRBJ2-3; D perhaps matches TRBD1 (5 bases). The CDR3 is 16 residues long. The V end was cut by 3 bases, the J end by 4 bases, with 17 bases between. CDR1 and CDR2 (germline): LNHNV, YYDKDF (reference sequence). CDR3 sequence: CATSSVVGAFADTQYF. In nucleotides, the CDR3 is TGTGCCACCAGCAGCGTAGTAGGGGCCTTTGCAGATACGCAGTATTTT.

V usage is TRBV4-1 and J usage is TRBJ2-1; the match to TRBD1 covers 7 bases. The CDR3 has 14 residues. CDR1 MGHRA and CDR2 YSYEKL come from the germline V gene. After removal of 0 bases from V and 9 bases from J, the junction contained 5 bases not matched to a gene. The CDR3 DNA sequence: TGCGCCAGCAGCCAAGAAGAGGGGGCGGGTGAGCAGTTCTTC. Its translation is CASSQEEGAGEQFF.

This clone occurred a few times. The chain joins TRBV2 to TRBJ1-5; D gene ambiguous. The CDR3 covers 14 residues. Trimming removed 6 bases from V and 5 bases from J, with 14 bases in between. CDR1 is SNHLY, CDR2 FYNNEI, per germline. DNA for the CDR3: TGTGCCAGCAGCTTCACCCGGGGTGATCAGCCCCAGCATTTT. Amino acids: CASSFTRGDQPQHF. Full variable domain (outside the CDR3, taken from reference TRBV2 and TRBJ1-5): EPEVTQTPSHQVTQMGQEVILRCVPISNHLYFYWYRQILGQKVEFLVSFYNNEISEKSEIFDDQFSVERPDGSNFTLKIRSTKLEDSAMYFCASSFTRGDQPQHFGDGTRLSIL.

The chain carries TRBV7-9 and TRBJ1-1; weak D call: TRBD1 (5 bases). The ends were cut back, 0 bases at V and 5 bases at J, with 13 bases in the middle. Looked up from germline, CDR1 is SEHNR and CDR2 is FQNEAQ (reference sequence). The CDR3 extends over 15 amino acids. The CDR3 loop reads CASSLAGRGWTEAFF. CDR3 DNA: TGTGCCAGCAGCTTAGCAGGGAGGGGTTGGACTGAAGCTTTCTTT.

Worth noting for this clone: The germline gene is not matched at one end of the junction; a read error may be the cause. The chain links TRBV2 to TRBJ1-5; D possibly corresponds to TRBD1 (5 bases). The V gene's germline CDR1 is SNHLY and CDR2 FYNNEI. The CDR3 extends over 14 amino acids. CDR3 protein: CASSERGNNQPQNF. CDR3 DNA: TGTGCCAGCAGTGAACGGGGGAACAATCAGCCCCAGAATTTT.

This clone showed up just once. The gene calls are TRBV27 and TRBJ1-5; a weak D match, TRBD1 (5 bases). The germline CDR1 and CDR2 sequences are MNHEY and SMNVEV (reference sequence). This CDR3 comprises 14 residues. V gave up 6 bases and J gave up 7 bases, with 16 bases separating them. CDR3 bases: TGTGCCAGCAGGAGGGACTTCTCGAACCAGCCCCAGCATTTT. This codes for CASRRDFSNQPQHF.

The sample holds a few counts of this clone. In nucleotides, the CDR3 is TGCAGCGTTGAAGACCCCGGGGTCAATGAGCAGTTCTTC. Encoded protein: CSVEDPGVNEQFF. This rearrangement joins TRBV29-1 to TRBJ2-1, with D possibly being TRBD2 (5 bases). With 0 bases removed from V and 6 bases from J, the gap between germline ends came to 9 bases. This CDR3 comprises 13 residues. Germline V gene data show CDR1 as SQVTM and CDR2 as ANQGSEA.